The T cell receptor beta chain under discussion was sequenced for a study of T-cell reconstitution after alpha-beta-depleted transplantation in children. Trimming left V 2 bases short and J 0 bases short, with 16 bases between. Germline V gives CDR1 SGHTA, CDR2 FQGTGA. The CDR3 totals 18 residues. As concerns this clonotype: Its antigen is as yet unknown.

The library targeted TCRbeta and was prepared with unique molecular identifiers. TCRdb reanalysed the PCR reads using MiXCR and keeps one entry per CDR3 protein. The sample has about 470,000 distinct CDR3 sequences, over 40% seen once; the top ten hold about 30%. The study, taken as a whole, reports: The study reportedly traced alpha-beta T cells about two months after transplant to several hundred expanded graft clones. Counts and diversity of T cells one year after transplant came mostly from newly produced T cells.

This specimen was PBMCs, taken before TCRalphabeta/CD19-depleted stem cell transplant. The clonotype comes from a girl aged 2 to 9 with aplastic anemia, due to receive a stem cell transplant. The chain combines TRBV7-3 with TRBJ2-2, with D possibly being TRBD2 (5 bases). As DNA, the CDR3 is TGTGCCAGCAGCTTAGGAGCCTCGGGGTTAGCGAACACCGGGGAGCTGTTTTTT. Encoded protein: CASSLGASGLANTGELFF.